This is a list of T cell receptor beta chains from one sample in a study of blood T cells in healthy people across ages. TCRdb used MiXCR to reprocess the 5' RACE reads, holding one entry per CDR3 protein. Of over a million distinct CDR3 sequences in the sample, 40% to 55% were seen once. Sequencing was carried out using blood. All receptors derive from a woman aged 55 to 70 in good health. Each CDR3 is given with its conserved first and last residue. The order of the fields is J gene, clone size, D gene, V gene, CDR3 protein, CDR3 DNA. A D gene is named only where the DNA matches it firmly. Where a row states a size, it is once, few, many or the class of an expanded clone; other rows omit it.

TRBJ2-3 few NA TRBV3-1 CASSQDRTGGTDTQYF TGTGCCAGCAGCCAAGATCGGACGGGGGGCACAGATACGCAGTATTTT
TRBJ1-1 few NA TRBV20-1 CSARQDKVWNTEAFF TGCAGTGCTAGACAGGACAAGGTCTGGAACACTGAAGCTTTCTTT
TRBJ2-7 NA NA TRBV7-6 CASSISSTGYEQYF TGTGCCAGCAGCATCAGTTCCACAGGGTACGAGCAGTACTTC
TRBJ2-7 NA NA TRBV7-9 CASSFPRAEQYF TGTGCCAGCAGCTTTCCCAGAGCCGAGCAGTACTTC
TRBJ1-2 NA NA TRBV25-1 CASSELGAGYTF TGTGCCAGCAGTGAATTGGGGGCTGGCTACACCTTC
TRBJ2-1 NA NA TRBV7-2 CASSWGNSYNEQFF TGTGCCAGCAGCTGGGGCAACTCCTACAATGAGCAGTTCTTC
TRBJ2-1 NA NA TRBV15 CATSRDSGNEQFF TGTGCCACCAGCAGAGATTCAGGCAATGAGCAGTTCTTC
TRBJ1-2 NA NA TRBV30 CAWSVAGFANYGYTF TGTGCCTGGAGTGTAGCGGGGTTTGCTAACTATGGCTACACCTTC
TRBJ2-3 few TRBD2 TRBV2 CASGGTRSADTQYF TGTGCCAGCGGGGGGACTAGATCGGCAGATACGCAGTATTTT
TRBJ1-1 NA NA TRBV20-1 CSRARGNTEAFF TGCAGCCGCGCCAGGGGGAACACTGAAGCTTTCTTT
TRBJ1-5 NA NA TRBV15 CATSRVRVEPQHF TGTGCCACCAGCAGAGTAAGGGTAGAGCCCCAGCATTTT
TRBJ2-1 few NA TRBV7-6 CASRLPPEDEQFF TGTGCCAGCAGACTCCCCCCCGAGGATGAGCAGTTCTTC
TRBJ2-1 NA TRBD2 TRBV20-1 CSAIKRGGSYNEQFF TGCAGTGCTATCAAGCGGGGAGGCTCCTACAATGAGCAGTTCTTC
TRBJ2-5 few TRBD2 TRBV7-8 CASSPKLGLAAPGETQYF TGTGCCAGCAGCCCCAAGCTGGGACTAGCGGCTCCTGGGGAGACCCAGTACTTC
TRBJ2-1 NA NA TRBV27 CASSADTPDNEQFF TGTGCCAGCAGTGCGGACACCCCGGACAATGAGCAGTTCTTC
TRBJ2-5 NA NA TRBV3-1 CASSHGQGGETQYF TGTGCCAGCAGCCATGGACAGGGAGGGGAGACCCAGTACTTC
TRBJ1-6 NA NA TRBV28 CASQESSYNSPLHF TGTGCCAGCCAGGAGAGCTCCTATAATTCACCCCTCCACTTT
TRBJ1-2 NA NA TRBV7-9 CASSLEEHGYTF TGTGCCAGCAGCTTAGAAGAGCATGGCTACACCTTC
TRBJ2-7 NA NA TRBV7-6 CASSLERASYEQYF TGTGCCAGCAGCCTTGAGCGGGCCTCCTACGAGCAGTACTTC
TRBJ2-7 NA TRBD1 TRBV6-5 CASSFTSGTGAYYEQYF TGTGCCAGCAGTTTCACCTCCGGGACAGGGGCCTACTACGAGCAGTACTTC
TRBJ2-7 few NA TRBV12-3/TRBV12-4 CASSPKGGGIYEQYF TGTGCCAGCAGCCCGAAGGGAGGGGGCATCTACGAGCAGTACTTC
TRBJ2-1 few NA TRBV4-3 CASSQDGNRMNEQFF TGCGCCAGCAGCCAAGATGGGAACAGGATGAATGAGCAGTTCTTC
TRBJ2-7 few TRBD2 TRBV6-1 CASSDRAGASSYEQYF TGTGCCAGCAGTGACAGAGCGGGAGCTTCCTCCTACGAGCAGTACTTC
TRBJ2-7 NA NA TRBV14 CASSQEFWSYEQYF TGTGCCAGCAGCCAAGAATTTTGGTCCTACGAGCAGTACTTC
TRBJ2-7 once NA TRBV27 CASSSQLHYEQYF TGTGCCAGCAGTTCACAGCTCCACTACGAGCAGTACTTC
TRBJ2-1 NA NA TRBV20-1 CSARAGASGYNEQFF TGCAGTGCTAGAGCGGGGGCTAGCGGCTACAATGAGCAGTTCTTC
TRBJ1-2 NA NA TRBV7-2 CASSLVNRFGYTF TGTGCCAGCAGCTTAGTCAACAGGTTTGGCTACACCTTC
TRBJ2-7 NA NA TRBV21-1 CAGQGEKELYEQYF TGTGCCGGGCAGGGGGAAAAAGAACTCTACGAGCAGTACTTC
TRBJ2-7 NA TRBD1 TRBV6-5 CASSRGQGAVYEQYF TGTGCCAGCAGCAGGGGACAGGGGGCCGTCTACGAGCAGTACTTC
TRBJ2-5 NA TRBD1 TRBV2 CASLDRARQETQYF TGTGCCAGCCTGGACAGGGCTCGGCAAGAGACCCAGTACTTC
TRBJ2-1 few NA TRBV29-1 CSTYTGSYPNEQFF TGCAGCACATACACTGGGAGTTACCCCAATGAGCAGTTCTTC
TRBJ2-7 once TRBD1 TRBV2 CATRRWDRGSYEQYF TGTGCCACCAGGAGGTGGGACAGGGGTTCCTACGAGCAGTACTTC
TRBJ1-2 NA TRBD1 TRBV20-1 CSARDRGSYGYTF TGCAGTGCTAGGGACAGGGGTTCATATGGCTACACCTTC
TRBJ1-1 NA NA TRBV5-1 CATSVLRDTEAFF TGCGCCACCTCCGTTCTCCGAGACACTGAAGCTTTCTTT
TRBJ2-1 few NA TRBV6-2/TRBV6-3 CASTTTRRTYNEQFF TGTGCCAGCACAACCACCAGGCGTACCTACAATGAGCAGTTCTTC
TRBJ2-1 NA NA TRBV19 CASSPRRVNNEQFF TGTGCCAGTAGTCCCCGGAGAGTAAACAATGAGCAGTTCTTC
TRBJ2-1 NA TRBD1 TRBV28 CASSSGAQGAWEQFF TGTGCCAGCAGTTCGGGGGCCCAGGGGGCATGGGAGCAGTTCTTC
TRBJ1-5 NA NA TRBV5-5 CASSSGTSSQPQHF TGTGCCAGCAGCTCCGGGACGAGCAGTCAGCCCCAGCATTTT
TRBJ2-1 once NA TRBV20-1 CSARVGGTSYNEQFF TGCAGTGCTAGAGTGGGCGGGACCTCCTACAATGAGCAGTTCTTC
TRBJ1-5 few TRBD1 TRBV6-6 CASRSSGTGGTQPQHF TGTGCCAGCAGGTCTTCCGGGACAGGGGGGACTCAGCCCCAGCATTTT
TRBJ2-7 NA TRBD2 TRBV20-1 CSAGGSGGYEQYF TGCAGTGCGGGGGGGAGTGGTGGGTACGAGCAGTACTTC
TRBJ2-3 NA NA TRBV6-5 CASSYEGPTGADTQYF TGTGCCAGCAGTTACGAAGGTCCCACCGGGGCAGATACGCAGTATTTT
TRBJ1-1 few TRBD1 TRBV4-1 CASSQHRGANTEAFF TGCGCCAGCAGCCAACACAGGGGGGCGAACACTGAAGCTTTCTTT
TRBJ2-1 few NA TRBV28 CASSFRGRSFYNEQFF TGTGCCAGCAGTTTTAGGGGCAGGTCCTTTTACAATGAGCAGTTCTTC
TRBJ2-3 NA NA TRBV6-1 CASSDRVADTQYF TGTGCCAGCAGTGACAGGGTCGCAGATACGCAGTATTTT
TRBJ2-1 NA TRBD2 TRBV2 CASSEGAGEGNEQFF TGTGCCAGCAGTGAGGGAGCGGGAGAGGGCAATGAGCAGTTCTTC
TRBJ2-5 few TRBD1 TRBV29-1 CSVEQGAGETQYF TGCAGCGTTGAACAGGGGGCCGGAGAGACCCAGTACTTC
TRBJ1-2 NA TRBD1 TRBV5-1 CASSLATGVYGYTF TGCGCCAGCAGCTTGGCCACAGGGGTCTATGGCTACACCTTC
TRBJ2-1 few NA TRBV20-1 CSARDTATVNEQFF TGCAGTGCTAGAGATACAGCGACGGTCAATGAGCAGTTCTTC
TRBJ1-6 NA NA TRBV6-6 CASMELRADNSPPHF TGTGCCAGCATGGAATTGAGGGCAGACAATTCACCCCCCCACTTT
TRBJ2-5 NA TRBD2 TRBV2 CASRQQGLAVLRETQYF TGTGCCAGCAGGCAACAAGGACTAGCGGTACTTCGAGAGACCCAGTACTTC